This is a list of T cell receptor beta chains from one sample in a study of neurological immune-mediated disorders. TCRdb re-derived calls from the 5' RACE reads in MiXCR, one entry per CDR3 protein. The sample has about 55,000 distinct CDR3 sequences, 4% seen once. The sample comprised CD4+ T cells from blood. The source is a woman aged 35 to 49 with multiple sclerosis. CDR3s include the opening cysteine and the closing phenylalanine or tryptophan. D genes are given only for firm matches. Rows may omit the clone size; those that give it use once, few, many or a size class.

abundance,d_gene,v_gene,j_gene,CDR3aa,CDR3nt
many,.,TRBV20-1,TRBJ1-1,CSARRLHGGNTEAFF,TGCAGTGCTAGGAGACTACACGGGGGGAACACTGAAGCTTTCTTT
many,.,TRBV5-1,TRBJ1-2,CASSPVIDHNTPYGYTF,TGCGCCAGCAGTCCGGTAATAGACCACAACACCCCCTATGGCTACACCTTC
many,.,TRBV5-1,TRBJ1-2,CASRPVGYGYTF,TGCGCCAGCAGACCCGTAGGCTATGGCTACACCTTC
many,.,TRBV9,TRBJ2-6,CASSPSGRLGANVLTF,TGTGCCAGCAGCCCATCGGGGCGTCTTGGGGCCAACGTCCTGACTTTC
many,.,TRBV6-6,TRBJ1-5,CASSVGGSNQPQHF,TGTGCCAGCAGTGTAGGGGGAAGCAATCAGCCCCAGCATTTT
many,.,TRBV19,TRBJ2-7,CASSIQRGDEQYF,TGTGCCAGTAGTATCCAGCGAGGGGACGAGCAGTACTTC
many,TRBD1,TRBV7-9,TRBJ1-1,CASSFGQGNTEAFF,TGTGCCAGCAGCTTCGGACAGGGGAACACTGAAGCTTTCTTT
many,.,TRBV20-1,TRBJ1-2,CSARDGYGYTF,TGCAGTGCTAGAGACGGCTATGGCTACACCTTC
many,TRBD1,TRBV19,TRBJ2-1,CASSQSGTATYNEQFF,TGTGCCAGTAGTCAATCCGGGACAGCAACCTACAATGAGCAGTTCTTC
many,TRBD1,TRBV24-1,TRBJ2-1,CATSDSNRGRQFF,TGTGCCACCAGTGATTCAAACAGGGGTCGGCAGTTCTTC
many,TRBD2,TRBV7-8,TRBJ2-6,CASSFRSGGGLSGANVLTF,TGTGCCAGCAGCTTTCGGTCTGGCGGGGGGCTCTCTGGGGCCAACGTCCTGACTTTC
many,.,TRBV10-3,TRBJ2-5,CASSTREQETQYF,TGTGCCAGCTCGACTAGGGAGCAAGAGACCCAGTACTTC
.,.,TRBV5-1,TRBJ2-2,CASSFSGQDTGELFF,TGCGCCAGCAGCTTCTCGGGACAAGACACCGGGGAGCTGTTTTTT
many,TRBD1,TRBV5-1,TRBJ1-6,CASSTLGTENSPLHF,TGCGCCAGCAGCACCCTCGGGACAGAAAATTCACCCCTCCACTTT
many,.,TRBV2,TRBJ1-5,CASSEVTSDQPQHF,TGTGCCAGCAGTGAAGTGACATCGGATCAGCCCCAGCATTTT
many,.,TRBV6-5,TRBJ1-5,CASSYGGGPQHF,TGTGCCAGCAGTTACGGGGGGGGGCCCCAGCATTTT
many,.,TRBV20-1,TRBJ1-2,CSGKDMDYGYTF,TGCAGTGGGAAAGATATGGACTATGGCTACACCTTC
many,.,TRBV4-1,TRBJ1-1,CASSRTDTKLNTEAFF,TGCGCCAGCAGCCGAACGGACACAAAGCTGAACACTGAAGCTTTCTTT
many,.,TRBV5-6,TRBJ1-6,CASSFFDRGEGHF,TGTGCCAGCAGCTTCTTTGACCGGGGAGAAGGCCACTTT